This T cell receptor beta chain was obtained from a study of control samples from healthy donors and cancer patients. Data came from immunoSEQ multiplex PCR; TCRdb stores just in-frame clones and leaves some out. There are some 79,000 clones in the sample; roughly 87% occur only once, and around 3.8% lies in the top ten. The CDR3 runs to 13 residues. CDR1 and CDR2 (germline): SGHRS, YFSETQ. The V and J ends lost 3 bases and 5 bases respectively, with 9 bases between them. The gene calls are TRBV5-1 and TRBJ1-5, with D perhaps TRBD1 (5 bases). The sequence was obtained from a woman in her forties or fifties in good health. What was sequenced was blood. The CDR3 sequence is CASSSGGDQPQHF. Here the CDR3 DNA reads TGCGCCAGCAGCTCGGGGGGAGATCAGCCCCAGCATTTT.